This T cell receptor (beta chain) was recovered during a study of T cells after yellow fever vaccination. Study conclusions and caveats: Contaminants from the bulk population, in the form of abundant clonotypes, could be found in FACS-sorted repertoires. The booster response re-showed most primary clones: approximately 95% CD4, roughly 91% CD8. Overlap between CD4 and CD8 compartments was detected for a small share of clonotypes.

This clonotype showed up just a few times. The target antigen is unknown. Germline CDR1 SGHDT, CDR2 YYEEEE. The CDR3 loop spans 18 amino acids. Trimming cost V 0 bases and J 0 bases, with 15 bases left between them. Template switching with 5'RACE generated the TCR cDNA and added a universal primer site and UMIs. Using its own MiXCR run on the 5' RACE reads, TCRdb lists one record per CDR3 protein. The table includes fewer than 450,000 distinct CDR3 sequences, more than 9% detected once. This sequence was found in a man aged 18 to 35 who received the YFV17D yellow fever vaccine. This rearrangement joins TRBV5-6 to TRBJ2-2; D gene unclear. The input for sequencing was PBMCs, taken on the day of the first yellow fever vaccination. The chain's CDR3 is CASSLGIRDSSNTGELFF. In DNA, the CDR3 is TGTGCCAGCAGCTTGGGAATAAGAGACTCCTCGAACACCGGGGAGCTGTTTTTT.